A single sample is the source of the 23 T cell receptor beta chains below, sequenced in a study of T cell responses to AZD1222 COVID-19 vaccine (dated by TCRdb to about 2021). Preparation of the library involved the immunoSEQ multiplex PCR assay. In its TCRdb copy, this immuneACCESS table keeps in-frame sequences only and misses some clones. Where compared with another copy, unresolved V genes explain less than half of these, and the others have no known cause. A total of approximately 120,000 clones appear in this sample, roughly 87% of them only once. Of the sample, roughly 4.4% is held by the ten largest clones. In the paper's terms, the time point label means: baseline before first vaccination. The sample's treatment or condition label, in plain terms: meningococcal conjugate vaccine given as trial control. The source material was peripheral blood, sampled on day 0 of MenACWY control vaccination. The receptors here all came from an adult in good health.

The V and J genes are TRBV7-2 and TRBJ2-1, with D unclear. Germline-derived CDR1 and CDR2 are SGHTA and FQGNSA. V was trimmed by 4 bases and J by 5 bases, leaving 12 bases between them. CDR3 size: 14 residues. CDR3 bases: TGTGCCAGCAGCTCATATATAGGAAACAATGAGCAGTTCTTC. Its translation is CASSSYIGNNEQFF.

The CDR3 nucleotides are TGTGCCAGCAGCCCATGGACTAGCGGCAGACGGTACGAGCAGTACTTC. Translated: CASSPWTSGRRYEQYF. The genes are TRBV9 and TRBJ2-7; 10 bases are shared with TRBD2. V was clipped by 4 bases and J by 4 bases; unmatched bases: 11. The CDR3 is 16 residues long. Germline CDR1 is SGDLS and CDR2 is YYNGEE. Combining the CDR3 with reference TRBV9 and TRBJ2-7 gives the whole variable domain DSGVTQTPKHLITATGQRVTLRCSPRSGDLSVYWYQQSLDQGLQFLIQYYNGEERAKGNILERFSAQQFPDLHSELNLSSLELGDSALYFCASSPWTSGRRYEQYFGPGTRLTVT.

The genes are TRBV2 and TRBJ2-1, with D possibly matching TRBD2 (6 bases). The CDR3 is 17 amino acids. The germline V gene encodes CDR1 SNHLY and CDR2 FYNNEI. V shed 1 base and J shed 0 bases, with 13 bases lying between them. The CDR3 region has the DNA TGTGCCAGCAGTGAAGGGGGCGGGAAGGTCTCCTACAATGAGCAGTTCTTC. Translation gives CASSEGGGKVSYNEQFF.

The chain links TRBV7-2 to TRBJ1-2, with D possibly TRBD1 on 6 matching bases. Germline V gives CDR1 SGHTA, CDR2 FQGNSA. Trimming removed 0 bases from V and 8 bases from J, with 13 bases in between. This CDR3 has 14 residues. CDR3 DNA sequence: TGTGCCAGCAGCTTAGCTCGGGGGCAGGGCGGCTACACCTTC. The encoded protein is CASSLARGQGGYTF.

This chain uses TRBV28 with TRBJ1-2, with TRBD1 matching over 11 bases. V shed 5 bases and J 4 bases; nucleotides not matched to a gene: 6. This CDR3 has 15 residues. The V gene's germline CDR1 is MDHEN and CDR2 SYDVKM. The CDR3 protein is CASSPGTGGGYGYTF. Written as DNA, the CDR3 is TGTGCCAGCAGTCCGGGGACAGGGGGAGGCTATGGCTACACCTTC.

This clone is a singleton in its sample. The chain links TRBV23-1 to TRBJ1-3; the D gene is possibly TRBD1 (6 bases). TRBV23-1 is an open reading frame, and its role is uncertain. This CDR3 contains 19 residues. V was cut by 6 bases and J by 4 bases, with 28 bases left in between. As DNA, the CDR3 is TGCGCCAGCAGCCCCGATTTGACGCCAGGGGACTCTCCAGGAAACACCATATATTTT. Translating gives CASSPDLTPGDSPGNTIYF.

This chain connects TRBV18 to TRBJ1-2; weak D call: TRBD1 (5 bases). CDR3 length: 16 residues. Looked up from germline, CDR1 is KGHSH and CDR2 is LQKENI. V gave up 4 bases and J gave up 0 bases, with 15 bases separating them. Here the CDR3 reads CASSQQSTETNYGYTF. For the CDR3, the DNA is TGTGCCAGCTCACAACAATCGACAGAGACTAACTATGGCTACACCTTC.

Concerning this clone itself: This is likely a read error, given that the CDR3 carries no conserved phenylalanine or tryptophan at its end. The DNA is left out, because the CDR3 cannot be placed on it with certainty; the CDR3 is given as TCRdb lists it. The chain recombines TRBV5-8 with TRBJ2-4. Per germline, CDR1 SGHTS and CDR2 YDEGEE. Ends included, the CDR3 has 10 residues. This chain's CDR3 is CASSWDGERI.

The chain joins TRBV6-2 or TRBV6-3 to TRBJ2-5, with 7 bases fitting TRBD2. The germline gives CDR1 MNHEY, CDR2 SVGEGT. V shed 2 bases, J shed 3 bases, and the junction held 3 bases outside the gene matches. This CDR3 comprises 14 residues. The CDR3 DNA reads as TGTGCCAGCAGTTACGAGGGAGGGAAAGAGACCCAGTACTTC. Residues: CASSYEGGKETQYF.

V usage is TRBV2 and J usage is TRBJ1-1, with D unresolved. The V end lost 3 bases, the J end lost 7 bases, and 6 bases lay between the germline ends. The V gene's germline CDR1 is SNHLY and CDR2 FYNNEI. The CDR3 covers 11 residues. As DNA, the CDR3 is TGTGCCAGCAGTGAGACCCATGAAGCTTTCTTT. It translates to CASSETHEAFF.

J is TRBJ1-2 and V is TRBV5-6; 7 bases agree with TRBD1. The CDR3 covers 13 residues. Per the germline V gene, CDR1 is SGHDT and CDR2 is YYEEEE. J gave up 3 bases and V 2 bases, and 1 base lay outside the gene matches. CDR3 nucleotide sequence: TGTGCCAGCAGCTTTACAGGGGACTATGGCTACACCTTC. It specifies CASSFTGDYGYTF.

The CDR3 region is CASSQGLFYEQYF. The CDR3 DNA follows: TGTGCCAGCAGCCAAGGACTTTTCTACGAGCAGTACTTC. This chain connects TRBV3-1 (or the pseudogene TRBV3-2) to TRBJ2-7; unclear D gene. Germline CDR1 LGHDT, CDR2 YNNKEL (reference sequence). Trimming took off 1 base at V and 3 bases at J, with 7 bases between the two ends. The CDR3 totals 13 residues.

This chain connects TRBV19 to TRBJ1-2; no reliable D call. Germline loops: CDR1 LNHDA, CDR2 SQIVND (reference sequence). This CDR3 is built from 13 residues. With 5 bases removed from V and 7 bases from J, the gap between germline ends came to 14 bases. The CDR3 here is CASSLFTPAGYTF. The CDR3 coding sequence is TGTGCCAGTAGTCTTTTTACCCCGGCTGGCTACACCTTC.

The rearrangement uses TRBV11-2 and TRBJ1-2, with 7 bases lining up with TRBD1. CDR1 and CDR2 from the germline V gene are SGHAT and FQNNGV. V was clipped by 5 bases and J by 5 bases; unmatched bases: 5. CDR3 length: 13 amino acids. The CDR3 loop reads CASSTQTGYGYTF. CDR3 DNA: TGTGCCAGCAGCACGCAGACAGGGTATGGCTACACCTTC.

The chain couples TRBV7-9 to TRBJ2-1, with unresolved D. In germline, CDR1 is SEHNR, CDR2 FQNEAQ (reference sequence). The CDR3 consists of 14 residues. V lost 0 bases and J 4 bases, leaving 7 bases between the germline ends. The CDR3 DNA follows: TGTGCCAGCAGCTTAGCCCTCGGGTACAATGAGCAGTTCTTC. Translating gives CASSLALGYNEQFF. The full variable domain, its missing parts supplied by reference TRBV7-9 and TRBJ2-1, is DTGVSQNPRHKITKRGQNVTFRCDPISEHNRLYWYRQTLGQGPEFLTYFQNEAQLEKSRLLSDRFSAERPKGSFSTLEIQRTEQGDSAMYLCASSLALGYNEQFFGPGTRLTVL.

The chain employs TRBV6-5 and TRBJ1-2, with TRBD1 identical over 7 bases. The junction had 1 base not matched to a gene; V was cut back by 4 bases and J by 5 bases. The CDR3 loop spans 12 amino acids. CDR1 and CDR2 (germline): MNHEY, SVGAGI. As DNA, the CDR3 is TGTGCCAGCAGTTCGGGACAGTATGGCTACACCTTC. Its protein is CASSSGQYGYTF.

This chain joins TRBV3-1 (or the pseudogene TRBV3-2) and TRBJ2-4; D is unresolved. This CDR3 spans 14 amino acids. V gave up 0 bases and J gave up 0 bases, with 3 bases separating them. The germline gives CDR1 LGHDT, CDR2 YNNKEL (reference sequence). In nucleotides, the CDR3 is TGTGCCAGCAGCCAAGAACTAGCCAAAAACATTCAGTACTTC. As protein: CASSQELAKNIQYF.

This rearrangement joins TRBV28 to TRBJ2-1; the match to TRBD2 covers 7 bases. Germline-derived CDR1 and CDR2 are MDHEN and SYDVKM. The CDR3 spans 16 residues. Losses at the gene ends were 4 bases for V and 0 bases for J; bases not matched to a gene: 6. In DNA form, the CDR3 reads TGTGCCAGCAGTTCTACTAGCGAAAGCTCCTACAATGAGCAGTTCTTC. It codes for CASSSTSESSYNEQFF.

This chain links TRBV9 with TRBJ1-4, with D maybe TRBD1 (5 bases). The CDR3 has 14 residues. Germline CDR1 is SGDLS and CDR2 is YYNGEE. Trimming took off 3 bases at V and 0 bases at J, with 6 bases between the two ends. The CDR3 bases are TGTGCCAGCAGCGCAGGGCCAACTAATGAAAAACTGTTTTTT. Translation gives CASSAGPTNEKLFF.

The V gene is TRBV9, the J gene TRBJ1-1; tentatively, D is TRBD1 (6 bases). Germline loops: CDR1 SGDLS, CDR2 YYNGEE. The CDR3 is 15 residues long. Trimming left V 0 bases short and J 2 bases short, with 11 bases between. As DNA, the CDR3 is TGTGCCAGCAGCGTAGACCCGGGGGCAAACACTGAAGCTTTCTTT. It yields the protein CASSVDPGANTEAFF.

The chain employs TRBV28 and TRBJ1-5; 10 nucleotides align to TRBD1. V dropped 2 bases and J dropped 6; count of bases not matched to a gene: 10. Per the germline V gene, CDR1 is MDHEN and CDR2 is SYDVKM. The CDR3 is 17 amino acids. The CDR3 DNA reads TGTGCCAGCAGTTTACAAGGAGGACAGGGGGGATTTCAGCCCCAGCATTTT. Protein sequence: CASSLQGGQGGFQPQHF.

The rearrangement links TRBV19 to TRBJ2-7, with TRBD1 as a possible D gene (6 bases). The CDR3 consists of 14 residues. CDR1 and CDR2 from the germline V gene are LNHDA and SQIVND (reference sequence). Trimming left V 4 bases short and J 1 base short, with 11 bases between. The CDR3 loop reads CASSTIGGSYEQYF. The CDR3 DNA sequence: TGTGCCAGTAGTACTATAGGGGGTTCCTACGAGCAGTACTTC.

The chain uses TRBV15 and TRBJ2-7, with D tentatively TRBD1 (5 bases). The V gene's germline CDR1 is LNHNV and CDR2 YYDKDF (reference sequence). The CDR3 is 15 residues long. Trimming shortened V by 0 bases and J by 0 bases, and 9 bases separated the two germline ends. The CDR3: CATSRDQGGSYEQYF. The CDR3 DNA reads TGTGCCACCAGCAGAGATCAGGGCGGCTCCTACGAGCAGTACTTC. The full variable domain, its missing parts supplied by reference TRBV15 and TRBJ2-7, is DAMVIQNPRYQVTQFGKPVTLSCSQTLNHNVMYWYQQKSSQAPKLLFHYYDKDFNNEADTPDNFQSRRPNTSFCFLDIRSPGLGDTAMYLCATSRDQGGSYEQYFGPGTRLTVT.